The entry that follows covers one T cell receptor (beta chain) sequence. The antigen remains unidentified. This CDR3 spans 14 amino acids. V was trimmed by 4 bases and J by 5 bases, leaving 12 bases between them. In germline, CDR1 is SEHNR, CDR2 FQNEAQ (reference sequence). Libraries were prepared by immunoSEQ multiplex PCR; TCRdb keeps only in-frame clonotypes and omits some of them. This table has roughly 120,000 clones, 90% to 95% appearing once. The donors were members of the roughly 130-subject validation cohort (separate from the 666-subject first cohort). The data belong to a study of cytomegalovirus exposure and HLA in healthy donors. Whole-study results and caveats: As was reported, the classifier diagnosed cytomegalovirus status with high specificity and sensitivity. Confirmation in vitro established that a few CMV-associated chains were specific for CMV antigens.

Sequencing was carried out using PBMCs. The gene calls are TRBV7-9 and TRBJ2-1; D is possibly TRBD1 (6 bases). This receptor was identified in a woman younger than 30 in good health and CMV-seronegative. The CDR3 loop reads CASSSGQKNNEQFF. For the CDR3, the DNA is TGTGCCAGCAGCTCCGGACAGAAGAACAATGAGCAGTTCTTC.